This TCR beta chain is from a study of cytomegalovirus exposure and HLA in healthy donors. The PCR used 60 Vbeta and 13 Jbeta primers. TCRdb's table, derived via immunoSEQ multiplex PCR, lists solely in-frame clones and lacks some. Seen here are around 150,000 clones, over 70% observed once, and the top ten hold roughly 7.5%. The CDR3 is 14 amino acids. CDR1 is SGHRS, CDR2 YFSETQ, per germline. Unmatched junction bases numbered 5, after V lost 2 bases and J lost 6 bases. This chain joins TRBV5-1 and TRBJ2-3; TRBD2 matches 8 bases. This TCR came from a male donor in good health and CMV-seropositive. The sequenced sample was PBMCs. The CDR3 loop reads CASSFRSGGDTQYF. In DNA, the CDR3 is TGCGCCAGCAGCTTCCGAAGCGGGGGTGATACGCAGTATTTT.